This T cell receptor beta chain was profiled in a study of patients and donors after allogeneic stem cell transplantation. With 5 bases removed from V and 1 base from J, the gap between germline ends came to 11 bases. CDR1 and CDR2 (germline): MDHEN, SYDVKM. The CDR3 is 14 amino acids. TCRdb reprocessed the RT-PCR reads via MiXCR and lists one record per CDR3 protein. The table has roughly 180,000 distinct CDR3 sequences, approximately 41% seen once. The sequencing sample was made of blood, either unsorted or a sorted T cell fraction (not recorded which). The clonotype comes from a human donor who was either an allogeneic HSCT recipient or a stem cell or donor lymphocyte infusion donor (not recorded which). It is not recorded whose cells these are; they may come from a transplant donor. The J gene is TRBJ1-1, the V gene TRBV28, with D hard to call. In DNA form, the CDR3 reads TGTGCCAGCAGTCCCTCTAGTTGGAACACTGAAGCTTTCTTT. Its protein is CASSPSSWNTEAFF.